The following is a T cell receptor beta chain sequence with its context. Time point defined: healthy volunteer bleed at 2 weeks. Unfractionated whole blood was the source of the extracted total RNA. TCRdb recomputed calls from the RACE reads with MiXCR, one row per CDR3 protein. The data show tens of thousands of distinct CDR3 sequences, about 8.7% seen once. The sample is drawn from a study of human T cells and chemical hapten exposure. V gave up 3 bases and J gave up 2 bases, with 14 bases separating them. This CDR3 region has 16 residues. This receptor was identified in a female donor in good health. Some clones in this sample may be carry-over from other donors' samples. Sequencing used whole blood. V and J are TRBV12-3 or TRBV12-4 and TRBJ1-5, with D possibly being TRBD1 (5 bases). CDR3 residues: CASSFLGEGGNQPQHF. Written as DNA, the CDR3 is TGTGCCAGCAGTTTCCTAGGGGAAGGGGGCAATCAGCCCCAGCATTTT.